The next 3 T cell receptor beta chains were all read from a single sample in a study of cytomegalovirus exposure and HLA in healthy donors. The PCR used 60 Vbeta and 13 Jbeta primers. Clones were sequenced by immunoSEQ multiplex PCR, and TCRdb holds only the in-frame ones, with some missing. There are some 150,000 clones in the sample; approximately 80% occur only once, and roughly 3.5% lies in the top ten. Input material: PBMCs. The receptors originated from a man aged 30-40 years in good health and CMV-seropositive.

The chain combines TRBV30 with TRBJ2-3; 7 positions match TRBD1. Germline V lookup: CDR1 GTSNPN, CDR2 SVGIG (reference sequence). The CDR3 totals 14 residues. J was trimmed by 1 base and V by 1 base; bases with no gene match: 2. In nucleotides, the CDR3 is TGTGCCTGGAGTGACAGGGGTGGCACAGATACGCAGTATTTT. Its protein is CAWSDRGGTDTQYF. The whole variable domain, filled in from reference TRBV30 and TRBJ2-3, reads SQTIHQWPATLVQPVGSPLSLECTVEGTSNPNLYWYRQAAGRGLQLLFYSVGIGQISSEVPQNLSASRPQDRQFILSSKKLLLSDSGFYLCAWSDRGGTDTQYFGPGTRLTVL.

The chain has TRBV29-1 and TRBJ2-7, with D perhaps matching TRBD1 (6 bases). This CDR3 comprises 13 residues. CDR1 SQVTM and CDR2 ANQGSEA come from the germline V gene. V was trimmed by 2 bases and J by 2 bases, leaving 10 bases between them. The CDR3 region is CSVEQGTPYEQYF. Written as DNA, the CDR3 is TGCAGCGTTGAACAGGGGACCCCCTACGAGCAGTACTTC.

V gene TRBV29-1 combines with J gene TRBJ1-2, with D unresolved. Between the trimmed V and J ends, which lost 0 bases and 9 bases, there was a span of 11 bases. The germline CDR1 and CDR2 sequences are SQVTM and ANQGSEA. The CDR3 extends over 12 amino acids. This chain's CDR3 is CSVEDHYGSYTF. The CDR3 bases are TGCAGCGTTGAAGATCACTACGGAAGCTACACCTTC.